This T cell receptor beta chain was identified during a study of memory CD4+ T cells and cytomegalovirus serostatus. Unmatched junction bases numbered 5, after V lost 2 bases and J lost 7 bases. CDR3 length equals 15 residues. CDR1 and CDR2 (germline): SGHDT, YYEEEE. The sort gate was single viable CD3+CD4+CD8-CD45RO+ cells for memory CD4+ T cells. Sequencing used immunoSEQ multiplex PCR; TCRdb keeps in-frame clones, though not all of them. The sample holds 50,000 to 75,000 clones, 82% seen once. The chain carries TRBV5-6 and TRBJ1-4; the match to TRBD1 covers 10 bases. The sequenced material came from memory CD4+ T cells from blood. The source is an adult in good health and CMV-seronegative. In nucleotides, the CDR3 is TGTGCCAGCAGCTTTAACGGACAGGGGGGTGAAAAACTGTTTTTT. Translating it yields CASSFNGQGGEKLFF.